Presented here are 13 T cell receptor beta chains from one specimen sequenced in a study of T cells after posttransplantation cyclophosphamide. The table came from immunoSEQ multiplex PCR; TCRdb's copy has only in-frame clones and leaves some out. The sample has 8,000 to 10,000 clones, nearly 99% seen once. Sequencing was performed on naive CD8+ T cells sorted from PBMCs. The receptors here all came from a man aged 50-60 years in good health, CMV-negative, and a related stem cell transplant donor.

The rearrangement links TRBV19 to TRBJ2-3; 9 nucleotides agree with TRBD1. The CDR3 is 15 residues long. Germline V lookup: CDR1 LNHDA, CDR2 SQIVND (reference sequence). J lost 4 bases, V lost 3 bases, and 5 bases had no gene match. For the CDR3, the DNA is TGTGCCAGTAGTATTTTGGGACAGGGTTCAGATACGCAGTATTTT. This gives the protein CASSILGQGSDTQYF.

This chain joins TRBV19 and TRBJ1-2, with 7 nucleotides matching TRBD1. V was clipped by 1 base and J by 0 bases; unmatched bases: 23. The CDR3 loop spans 22 amino acids. Germline V lookup: CDR1 LNHDA, CDR2 SQIVND (reference sequence). The CDR3 DNA sequence: TGTGCCAGTAGTATAGTCTCCCAGGACAGGCGGGGATGGGGACGTGCTAACTATGGCTACACCTTC. Translation: CASSIVSQDRRGWGRANYGYTF.

This clone showed up just once. The chain's CDR3 is CASSLPGHEQFF. The CDR3 DNA sequence: TGTGCCAGCAGCCTACCAGGCCATGAGCAGTTCTTC. The chain uses TRBV7-3 and TRBJ2-1; D call uncertain. The CDR3 is 12 amino acids. The V end lost 5 bases, the J end lost 8 bases, and 10 bases lay between the germline ends. The germline gives CDR1 SGHTA, CDR2 FQGTGA.

CDR3 coding DNA: TGTGCCAGCAGGGGCGCCATCGAGAACGCAGAGACCCAGTACTTC. This codes for CASRGAIENAETQYF. V is TRBV25-1 and J is TRBJ2-5; D remains ambiguous. CDR3 length: 15 residues. In germline, CDR1 is MGHDK, CDR2 SYGVNS. Trimming took off 6 bases at V and 4 bases at J, with 18 bases between the two ends.

The chain joins TRBV7-9 to TRBJ2-7, with D perhaps matching TRBD1 (5 bases). V was cut by 2 bases and J by 5 bases, with 7 bases left in between. Germline V gene lookup returns CDR1 SEHNR and CDR2 FQNEAQ (reference sequence). The CDR3 spans 12 residues. CDR3 DNA sequence: TGTGCCAGCAGCTTACAGGGAAACGAGCAGTACTTC. Protein: CASSLQGNEQYF.

The genes are TRBV25-1 and TRBJ1-1, with 7 bases lining up with TRBD1. This CDR3 is built from 14 residues. V lost 3 bases, J lost 3 bases, and 4 bases stayed unmatched. Germline lookup yields CDR1 MGHDK and CDR2 SYGVNS. The CDR3 DNA follows: TGTGCCAGCAGTGATCCCGACAGGGACACTGAAGCTTTCTTT. Translation gives CASSDPDRDTEAFF. Combining the CDR3 with reference TRBV25-1 and TRBJ1-1 gives the whole variable domain EADIYQTPRYLVIGTGKKITLECSQTMGHDKMYWYQQDPGMELHLIHYSYGVNSTEKGDLSSESTVSRIRTEHFPLTLESARPSHTSQYLCASSDPDRDTEAFFGQGTRLTVV.

In this sample, this clone turned up once. CDR3 loop: CASSVGGGNYEQYF. In nucleotides, the CDR3 is TGTGCCAGCAGCGTAGGGGGGGGAAACTACGAGCAGTACTTC. The rearrangement joins TRBV9 to TRBJ2-7, with 7 bases fitting TRBD2. Germline values: CDR1 SGDLS, CDR2 YYNGEE. CDR3 size: 14 residues. V lost 0 bases, J lost 3 bases, and 3 bases stayed unmatched.

The chain couples TRBV14 to TRBJ2-3, with D perhaps TRBD2 (5 bases). CDR1 SGHDN and CDR2 FVKESK come from the germline V gene. V lost 1 base and J lost 1, with 12 bases in between. This CDR3 comprises 16 residues. The CDR3 is CASSQGRGSGTDTQYF. CDR3 bases: TGTGCCAGCAGCCAAGGACGGGGATCCGGCACAGATACGCAGTATTTT.

The gene calls are TRBV4-1 and TRBJ2-2; 11 bases align to TRBD2. The ends lost 0 bases at V and 6 bases at J; junction bases unmatched: 3. Germline CDR1 reads MGHRA; CDR2 reads YSYEKL. The CDR3 spans 16 residues. The CDR3 here is CASSQDILAGAGELFF. The CDR3 region has the DNA TGCGCCAGCAGCCAAGACATACTAGCGGGAGCCGGGGAGCTGTTTTTT.

This clone came up once. The chain has TRBV4-1 and TRBJ2-1, with 7 positions matching TRBD2. The trim removed 1 base at V and 6 bases at J, leaving 0 bases unmatched. The CDR3 length is 13 residues. Looked up from germline, CDR1 is MGHRA and CDR2 is YSYEKL. In nucleotides, the CDR3 is TGCGCCAGCAGCCAAGCGGGGGGCAATGAGCAGTTCTTC. Translation: CASSQAGGNEQFF.

The J gene is TRBJ2-7, the V gene TRBV7-3; unclear D gene. The CDR3 consists of 13 residues. The germline CDR1 and CDR2 sequences are SGHTA and FQGTGA. V lost 5 bases and J 3 bases, leaving 11 bases between the germline ends. The CDR3 protein is CASSPLGGYEQYF. The CDR3 DNA follows: TGTGCCAGCAGCCCCCTCGGCGGCTACGAGCAGTACTTC.

V and J are TRBV25-1 and TRBJ1-5; no firm D call. Germline assignment: CDR1 MGHDK and CDR2 SYGVNS. The CDR3 has 12 amino acids. V was pared by 4 bases and J by 6 bases, with 7 bases between. In DNA, the CDR3 is TGTGCCAGCAGTGGAGGAGGTCAGCCCCAGCATTTT. It codes for CASSGGGQPQHF. Complete variable domain (other parts from reference TRBV25-1 and TRBJ1-5): EADIYQTPRYLVIGTGKKITLECSQTMGHDKMYWYQQDPGMELHLIHYSYGVNSTEKGDLSSESTVSRIRTEHFPLTLESARPSHTSQYLCASSGGGQPQHFGDGTRLSIL.

This clone was observed once. The V and J genes are TRBV6-1 and TRBJ2-7, with D maybe TRBD2 (5 bases). The germline gives CDR1 MNHNS, CDR2 SASEGT. V lost 7 bases and J 4 bases, leaving 17 bases between the germline ends. The CDR3 totals 14 residues. The CDR3 loop is CASMGSRNYYEQYF. Here the CDR3 DNA reads TGTGCCAGCATGGGGAGTAGGAACTATTACGAGCAGTACTTC.